Sequencing of this T cell receptor (beta chain) was carried out in a study of cytomegalovirus exposure and HLA in healthy donors. Study-level information: Early on, a data release was issued that held roughly 86 million unique TCRs from HLA-typed donors. The Caucasian-associated ancestry cluster held roughly 78% of 350 to 450 genotyped donors. General observations from the study: A missense DCLRE1C variant was associated with V- and J-gene trimming of TCR beta chains in a later analysis, and an independent cohort replicated the association. Clonal expansion, a later analysis showed, was greater in HLA-associated TCR beta chains than in equally common others.

Turning to this clone: Its cognate antigen is unknown.

The V gene end was trimmed by 6 bases and the J gene end by 1 base; junction bases not matched to a gene: 13. Germline CDR1 SGHRS, CDR2 YFSETQ. This CDR3 has 17 amino acids. Both 60 Vbeta primers and 13 Jbeta primers went into the PCR. Only in-frame clones appear in the TCRdb table, and some are missing; sequencing was by immunoSEQ multiplex PCR. The table lists over 75,000 clones, 77% of them singletons, with around 7.5% in the top ten. Source material: PBMCs. The origin of this receptor is a man aged 50 to 59 in good health and CMV-seropositive. The J gene is TRBJ2-5, the V gene TRBV5-1, with 9 nucleotides matching TRBD1. The CDR3 bases are TGCGCCAGCAACCGGGGACAGGGAGGGGATGTCCAAGAGACCCAGTACTTC. Translated: CASNRGQGGDVQETQYF.